This passage covers 29 T cell receptor beta chains from one sample sequenced in a study of neurological immune-mediated disorders. As for time point: longitudinal time-point 2. TCRdb passed the 5' RACE reads through MiXCR, listing each CDR3 protein once. This repertoire shows some 87,000 distinct CDR3 sequences, about 13% found once; its top ten account for roughly 5%. Sequencing was done on a sample of PBMCs. These receptors all come from a female donor with HTLV-1-associated myelopathy (HAM/TSP).

The genes are TRBV3-1 and TRBJ1-4, with TRBD1 as a possible D gene (5 bases). The germline V gene encodes CDR1 LGHDT and CDR2 YNNKEL (reference sequence). CDR3 length equals 18 residues. V was cut by 0 bases and J by 0 bases, with 14 bases left in between. In DNA form, the CDR3 reads TGTGCCAGCAGCCAAGAAGGCGTTGGGGCCCCAACTAATGAAAAACTGTTTTTT. Translated, it gives CASSQEGVGAPTNEKLFF.

This clonotype was counted many times. The chain recombines TRBV4-2 with TRBJ2-3; either TRBD1 or TRBD2 may fit D (5 bases each). The CDR3 runs 15 residues. Per the germline V gene, CDR1 is LGHNA and CDR2 is YNFKEQ. Between the trimmed V and J ends, which lost 4 bases and 2 bases, there was a span of 13 bases. The CDR3 is CASSPDLGVTDTQYF. In DNA form, the CDR3 reads TGTGCCAGCAGCCCCGATCTGGGGGTCACAGATACGCAGTATTTT.

The sample holds many counts of this clonotype. The J gene is TRBJ1-5, the V gene TRBV5-1; D is possibly TRBD1 (6 bases). V lost 3 bases, J lost 7 bases, and 14 bases lay in between. Germline CDR1 is SGHRS and CDR2 is YFSETQ. CDR3 size: 14 residues. This CDR3 is CASSSLGGQQPQHF. The CDR3 DNA reads as TGCGCCAGCAGCTCCCTTGGGGGCCAACAGCCCCAGCATTTT.

There are many counts of this clonotype. The rearrangement joins TRBV5-6 to TRBJ1-4; no reliable D call. CDR1 SGHDT and CDR2 YYEEEE come from the germline V gene. The CDR3 consists of 14 residues. Trimming removed 4 bases at V and 5 bases at J, with 12 bases between. The CDR3 sequence is CASSTRVANEKLFF. CDR3 bases: TGTGCCAGCAGCACCCGGGTCGCAAATGAAAAACTGTTTTTT.

This clonotype showed up many times. V is TRBV12-3 or TRBV12-4 and J is TRBJ2-6; tentatively, D is TRBD2 (5 bases). V lost 1 base, J lost 1 base, and 5 bases lay in between. The CDR3 sequence is 15 residues long. CDR3 residues: CASSLVASGANVLTF. CDR3 nucleotides: TGTGCCAGCAGTTTAGTAGCGTCTGGGGCCAACGTCCTGACTTTC.

This chain links TRBV5-1 with TRBJ2-1; 7 positions match TRBD1. Germline V gives CDR1 SGHRS, CDR2 YFSETQ. The ends lost 0 bases at V and 0 bases at J; junction bases unmatched: 0. The CDR3 is 15 amino acids. CDR3 protein: CASSLDRGSYNEQFF. CDR3 in DNA: TGCGCCAGCAGCTTGGACAGGGGCTCCTACAATGAGCAGTTCTTC.

In this sample, this clonotype turned up once. For the CDR3, the DNA is TGTGCCAGCAGTCCCGGACGGTCCAACGAGCAGTACTTC. The encoded protein is CASSPGRSNEQYF. This rearrangement joins TRBV6-1 to TRBJ2-7, with unresolved D. The CDR3 is 13 residues long. CDR1 and CDR2 from the germline V gene are MNHNS and SASEGT. Trimming removed 5 bases from V and 5 bases from J, with 13 bases in between.

This clonotype was detected ten times or more. J is TRBJ2-6 and V is TRBV20-1; the D is unclear. This CDR3 is 12 amino acids long. CDR1 is DFQATT, CDR2 SNEGSKA, per germline (reference sequence). Between the trimmed V and J ends, which lost 6 bases and 0 bases, there was a span of 3 bases. CDR3 bases: TGCAGTGCGGGCTCTGGGGCCAACGTCCTGACTTTC. Its translation is CSAGSGANVLTF.

This clonotype has just one count. A much more abundant neighbour one base away suggests this may be a read error. The rearrangement joins TRBV12-3 or TRBV12-4 to TRBJ2-7, with TRBD1 as a possible D gene (6 bases). With 10 bases removed from V and 6 bases from J, the gap between germline ends came to 25 bases. The CDR3 covers 15 residues. The CDR3 DNA reads TGTGCCAACACCCCGGACAGAGCTGGGCCCATCGAGCAGTACTTC. Translation gives CANTPDRAGPIEQYF.

This clonotype was counted ten times or more. The chain uses TRBV6-5 and TRBJ2-3; 8 bases are shared with TRBD1. Trimming removed 0 bases from V and 4 bases from J; junction bases left unmatched: 9. The CDR3 length is 17 residues. CDR1 and CDR2 (germline): MNHEY, SVGAGI. CDR3 in DNA: TGTGCCAGCAGTTACTCGAGGACAGGGTCCGGAGCAGATACGCAGTATTTT. Translated: CASSYSRTGSGADTQYF.

This clonotype was detected only a few times. The chain uses TRBV10-3 and TRBJ1-1, with TRBD1 matching 9 bases. Germline CDR1 is ENHRY and CDR2 is SYGVKD. Trimming removed 3 bases from V and 7 bases from J; junction bases left unmatched: 6. CDR3 size: 14 residues. CDR3 coding DNA: TGTGCCATCAGTGAATACAGGGGGCGGGATGAAGCTTTCTTT. Translated, it gives CAISEYRGRDEAFF.

Ten or more counts support this clonotype. The rearrangement joins TRBV7-2 to TRBJ2-3; D gene uncertain. The CDR3 spans 12 residues. From germline, CDR1 is SGHTA and CDR2 FQGNSA. V was clipped by 5 bases and J by 5 bases, with 8 bases between them. Written as DNA, the CDR3 is TGTGCCAGCAGCCAAAACAGAGATACGCAGTATTTT. Translating gives CASSQNRDTQYF.

This clonotype was seen ten or more times. DNA for the CDR3: TGTGCCAGCAGTGAAGATCAGGACTTTAACTATGGCTACACCTTC. Encoded protein: CASSEDQDFNYGYTF. This chain uses TRBV2 with TRBJ1-2; D is uncertain. This CDR3 contains 15 residues. Between the trimmed V and J ends, which lost 1 base and 1 base, there was a span of 10 bases. Germline V lookup: CDR1 SNHLY, CDR2 FYNNEI.

This clonotype was recorded many times. V is TRBV4-1 and J is TRBJ1-5, with a possible D match to TRBD1 (5 bases). Germline CDR1 reads MGHRA; CDR2 reads YSYEKL. V lost 2 bases and J 2 bases, leaving 13 bases between the germline ends. This CDR3 is 16 amino acids long. The CDR3, as DNA: TGCGCCAGCAGCCAACAACAGGTTGGGGGCAATCAGCCCCAGCATTTT. Protein product: CASSQQQVGGNQPQHF.

The V gene is TRBV2, the J gene TRBJ2-1; TRBD2 matches 9 bases. This CDR3 contains 15 residues. J gave up 6 bases and V 3 bases, and 6 bases lay outside the gene matches. CDR1 is SNHLY, CDR2 FYNNEI, per germline. The CDR3 DNA follows: TGTGCCAGCAGTGACTCTAGCGGGGATTCCAATGAGCAGTTCTTC. Amino acid sequence: CASSDSSGDSNEQFF.

This clonotype appeared many times. This chain joins TRBV11-2 and TRBJ2-5; a weak D match, TRBD2 (5 bases). CDR1 is SGHAT and CDR2 is FQNNGV in the germline V gene. The CDR3 runs 17 residues. V was trimmed by 2 bases and J by 2 bases, leaving 18 bases between them. This CDR3 reads CASSLLAGAKIQETQYF. The CDR3 region has the DNA TGTGCCAGCAGCTTATTGGCGGGTGCCAAAATACAAGAGACCCAGTACTTC.

Here the CDR3 DNA reads TGTGCCAGCAGCTTAGCGGGACAGGGGGGCCACGAGCAGTACTTC. This translates into CASSLAGQGGHEQYF. The chain uses TRBV7-2 and TRBJ2-7, with 11 bases matching TRBD1. The ends lost 0 bases at V and 5 bases at J; junction bases unmatched: 3. CDR3 size: 15 residues. Germline loops: CDR1 SGHTA, CDR2 FQGNSA.

This clonotype was detected ten times or more. The chain links TRBV5-1 to TRBJ1-1; D gene ambiguous. Germline lookup yields CDR1 SGHRS and CDR2 YFSETQ. There are 14 residues in the CDR3. V dropped 0 bases and J dropped 1 base, with 7 bases sitting between them. The DNA for the CDR3 is TGCGCCAGCAGCTTGGACGGTTCGAACACTGAAGCTTTCTTT. As protein: CASSLDGSNTEAFF.

V usage is TRBV28 and J usage is TRBJ2-7; D is uncertain. The CDR3 runs 12 residues. V gave up 6 bases and J gave up 0 bases, with 6 bases separating them. CDR1 MDHEN and CDR2 SYDVKM come from the germline V gene. The CDR3 reads CASRESSYEQYF. In nucleotides, the CDR3 is TGTGCCAGCAGGGAGAGCTCCTACGAGCAGTACTTC.

A note on this clonotype: One base away lies a much larger clone, so this may be a sequencing read error. DNA of the CDR3: TGTGCCAGCAGTTTACTTAATATCGGGGGTATAAATGAGCAGTTCTTC. It yields the protein CASSLLNIGGINEQFF. The chain links TRBV27 to TRBJ2-1; D is perhaps TRBD2 (6 bases). Germline V gene lookup returns CDR1 MNHEY and CDR2 SMNVEV (reference sequence). The CDR3 loop spans 16 amino acids. Trimming removed 2 bases at V and 7 bases at J, with 18 bases between.

This clonotype has just one count. This may be a read error, as it is one base from a much larger clone. The CDR3 here is CASSQRVSETQYF. The CDR3 DNA reads TGTGCCAGCAGCCAGAGAGTTTCGGAGACCCAGTACTTC. This chain uses TRBV7-3 with TRBJ2-5; no firm D call. Germline CDR1 reads SGHTA; CDR2 reads FQGTGA. This CDR3 spans 13 amino acids. Trimming left V 5 bases short and J 5 bases short, with 12 bases between.

The table lists this clonotype with many counts. This chain links TRBV5-1 with TRBJ1-5; D not certain. V gave up 0 bases and J gave up 7 bases, with 11 bases separating them. Germline CDR1 reads SGHRS; CDR2 reads YFSETQ. There are 14 residues in the CDR3. CDR3 DNA: TGCGCCAGCAGCTTGGACGGTGGAAGCCAGCCCCAGCATTTT. Protein: CASSLDGGSQPQHF.

This clonotype was found many times. The V and J genes are TRBV4-1 and TRBJ1-1; D gene unclear. V lost 6 bases and J 2 bases, leaving 4 bases between the germline ends. The germline CDR1 and CDR2 sequences are MGHRA and YSYEKL. The CDR3 has 11 residues. The chain's CDR3 is CASSVNTEAFF. The CDR3 region has the DNA TGCGCCAGCAGTGTTAACACTGAAGCTTTCTTT.

In this sample, this clonotype turned up once. This may be a read error: a much more frequent sequence differs by one nucleotide. The chain carries TRBV7-9 and TRBJ2-4; D is ambiguous. This CDR3 comprises 14 residues. Trimming removed 4 bases at V and 0 bases at J, with 7 bases between. Germline CDR1 SEHNR, CDR2 FQNEAQ (reference sequence). CDR3 region: CASSSSAAKNIQYF. The CDR3 bases are TGTGCCAGCAGCTCAAGTGCAGCCAAAAACATTCAGTACTTC. Based on the CDR3 plus reference TRBV7-9 and TRBJ2-4, the full variable domain is DTGVSQNPRHKITKRGQNVTFRCDPISEHNRLYWYRQTLGQGPEFLTYFQNEAQLEKSRLLSDRFSAERPKGSFSTLEIQRTEQGDSAMYLCASSSSAAKNIQYFGAGTRLSVL.

This clonotype was seen ten or more times. The chain combines TRBV5-1 with TRBJ2-2; D is perhaps TRBD1 or TRBD2 (6 bases each). The CDR3 totals 15 residues. V gave up 2 bases and J gave up 2 bases, with 10 bases separating them. CDR1 and CDR2 (germline): SGHRS, YFSETQ. The CDR3 sequence: CASSLPGANTGELFF. CDR3 bases: TGCGCCAGCAGCTTACCGGGGGCCAACACCGGGGAGCTGTTTTTT.

This chain connects TRBV29-1 to TRBJ2-1; D unresolved. Trimming stripped 4 bases from V and 12 bases from J, with 22 bases between. This CDR3 has 14 amino acids. Germline loops: CDR1 SQVTM, CDR2 ANQGSEA. DNA for the CDR3: TGCAGCGTTGTGCCGCAAGGCGGAGTAGACGGGCAGTTCTTC. Its protein product is CSVVPQGGVDGQFF.

This clonotype was picked up many times. The rearrangement joins TRBV27 to TRBJ2-3, with D perhaps matching TRBD1 (6 bases). Deletions cut 6 bases from V and 6 bases from J, with 19 bases between. There are 15 residues in the CDR3. The germline V gene encodes CDR1 MNHEY and CDR2 SMNVEV (reference sequence). In DNA form, the CDR3 reads TGTGCCAGCAGCCACCTGGACAGTGGTGGGGATACGCAGTATTTT. This codes for CASSHLDSGGDTQYF.

This clonotype was counted between two and nine times. This chain uses TRBV6-1 with TRBJ1-2; D unclear. CDR1 MNHNS and CDR2 SASEGT come from the germline V gene. The CDR3 totals 15 residues. The V end was cut by 2 bases, the J end by 2 bases, with 12 bases between. The CDR3 reads CASSERFPPNYGYTF. CDR3 DNA: TGTGCCAGCAGTGAACGGTTTCCCCCAAACTATGGCTACACCTTC.

This clonotype was picked up many times. V gene TRBV10-3 combines with J gene TRBJ2-1; D is uncertain. Germline V lookup: CDR1 ENHRY, CDR2 SYGVKD. V shed 7 bases and J shed 8 bases, with 18 bases lying between them. CDR3 size: 14 residues. This CDR3 is CAITRGNSWDEQFF. Here the CDR3 DNA reads TGTGCCATCACCCGAGGAAACTCCTGGGATGAGCAGTTCTTC.